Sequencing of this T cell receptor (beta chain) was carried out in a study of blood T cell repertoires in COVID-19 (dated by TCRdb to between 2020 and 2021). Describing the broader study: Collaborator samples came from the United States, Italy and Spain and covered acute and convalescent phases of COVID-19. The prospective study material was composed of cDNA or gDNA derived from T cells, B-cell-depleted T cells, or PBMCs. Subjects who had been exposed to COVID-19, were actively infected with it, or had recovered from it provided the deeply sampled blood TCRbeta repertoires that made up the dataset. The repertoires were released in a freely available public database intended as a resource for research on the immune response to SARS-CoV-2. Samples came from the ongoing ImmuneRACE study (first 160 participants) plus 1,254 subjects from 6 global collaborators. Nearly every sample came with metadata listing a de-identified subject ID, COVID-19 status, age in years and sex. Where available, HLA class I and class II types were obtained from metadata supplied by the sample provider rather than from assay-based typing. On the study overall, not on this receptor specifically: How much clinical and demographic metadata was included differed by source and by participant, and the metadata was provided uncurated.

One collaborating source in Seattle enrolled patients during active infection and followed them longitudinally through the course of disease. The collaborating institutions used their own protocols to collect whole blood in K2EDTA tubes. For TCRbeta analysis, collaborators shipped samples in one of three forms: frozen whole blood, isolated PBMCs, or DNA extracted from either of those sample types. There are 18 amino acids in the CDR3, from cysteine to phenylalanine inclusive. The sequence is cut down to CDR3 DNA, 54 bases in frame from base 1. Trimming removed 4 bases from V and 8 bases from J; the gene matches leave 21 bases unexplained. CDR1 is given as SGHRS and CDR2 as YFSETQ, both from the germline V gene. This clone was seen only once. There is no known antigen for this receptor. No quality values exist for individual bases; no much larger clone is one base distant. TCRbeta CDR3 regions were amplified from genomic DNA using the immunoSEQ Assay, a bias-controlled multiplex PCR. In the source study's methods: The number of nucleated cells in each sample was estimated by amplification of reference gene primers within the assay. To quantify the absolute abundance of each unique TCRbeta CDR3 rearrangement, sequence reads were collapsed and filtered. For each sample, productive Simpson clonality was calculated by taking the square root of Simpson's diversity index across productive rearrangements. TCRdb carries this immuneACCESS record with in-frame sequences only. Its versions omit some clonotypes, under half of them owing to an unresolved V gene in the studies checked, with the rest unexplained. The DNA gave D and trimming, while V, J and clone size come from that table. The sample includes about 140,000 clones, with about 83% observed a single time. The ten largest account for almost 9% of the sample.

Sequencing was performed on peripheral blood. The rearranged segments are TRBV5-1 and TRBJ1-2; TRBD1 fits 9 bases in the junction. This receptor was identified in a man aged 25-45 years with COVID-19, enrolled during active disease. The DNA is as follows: TGCGCCAGCAGCCCGGAAACGGTTTTTGGGACAGGGTGGAACGGCTACACCTTC. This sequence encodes CASSPETVFGTGWNGYTF. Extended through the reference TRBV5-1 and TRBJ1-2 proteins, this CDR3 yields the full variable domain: KAGVTQTPRYLIKTRGQQVTLSCSPISGHRSVSWYQQTPGQGLQFLFEYFSETQRNKGNFPGRFSGRQFSNSRSEMNVSTLELGDSALYLCASSPETVFGTGWNGYTFGSGTRLTVV.